The rows below give T cell receptor beta chains drawn from one sample of a study of blood T cell repertoires in COVID-19. Assay: immunoSEQ multiplex PCR; the TCRdb copy retains only in-frame clones and omits some. The sample comprises roughly 52,000 clones, roughly 83% of which are singletons, and under 30% rests with the top ten. The specimen was peripheral blood. The receptors were gathered from an elderly woman with acute or convalescent COVID-19. Each CDR3 is given with its conserved first and last residue. The size field is filled for only some rows; it gives once, few, many or a size class.

j_call,v_call,clone_size,cdr3_aa
TRBJ1-2,TRBV6-5,NA,CASSYSGERGYTF
TRBJ1-1,TRBV27,NA,CASSLGRGLAFF
TRBJ2-1,TRBV5-1,few,CASSLAGGLSNEQFF
TRBJ1-6,TRBV18,once,CASSPSAGFNSPLHF
TRBJ2-2,TRBV10-1,NA,CASRLAENTGELFF
TRBJ2-1,TRBV18,NA,CASSPGLAVKQFF
TRBJ1-6,TRBV6-5,once,CASSSRDRYNSPLHF
TRBJ2-7,TRBV15,NA,CATSRDLQDYEQYF
TRBJ2-5,TRBV29-1,NA,CSVGGTSVETQYF
TRBJ2-1,TRBV5-1,NA,CASSYPGTSGSAISYNEQFF
TRBJ1-5,TRBV3-1/TRBV3-2,NA,CASSQDIGGFSNQPQHF
TRBJ2-2,TRBV7-8,NA,CASSITHGAGELFF
TRBJ2-4,TRBV5-4,once,CASSETSGGAKNIQYF
TRBJ1-2,TRBV6-2/TRBV6-3,NA,CASSSAGTYGYTF
TRBJ1-1,TRBV29-1,NA,CSVGTGALNTEAFF
TRBJ1-2,TRBV2,NA,CASSEGRGNGGYTF
TRBJ1-1,TRBV19,NA,CASSIGTGAEAFF
TRBJ2-7,TRBV7-9,NA,CASSPGQGGTITQYF
TRBJ1-2,TRBV6-5,NA,CASSYDGQGYGYTF
TRBJ2-2,TRBV30,NA,CAWSRGNTGELFF
TRBJ2-7,TRBV28,NA,CASSPPGTGFVEQYF
TRBJ1-2,TRBV5-6,NA,CASSSNRGYGYTF
TRBJ2-7,TRBV30,NA,CAWSRGRVSYEQYF
TRBJ1-2,TRBV7-2,NA,CASRGGARDGYTF
TRBJ2-7,TRBV3-1/TRBV3-2,NA,CASSQVGQNYEQYF
TRBJ1-1,TRBV3-1/TRBV3-2,NA,CASSQELANTEAFF
TRBJ1-3,TRBV18,NA,CASSTKSGWENTIYF
TRBJ1-2,TRBV19,NA,CASSTRPAFNYGYTF
TRBJ2-1,TRBV15,NA,CATGPGLANNEQFF
TRBJ2-1,TRBV5-1,NA,CASSLVDRGHPEQFF
TRBJ2-6,TRBV18,NA,CASSPRQTSSGANVLTF
TRBJ1-3,TRBV14,NA,CASSQVRNTIYF
TRBJ1-5,TRBV10-2,NA,CASRATWTRNQPQHF
TRBJ1-2,TRBV11-2,NA,CASSGTSTNYGYTF
TRBJ1-2,TRBV21-1,NA,CASSNRQFMSNYGYTF
TRBJ2-2,TRBV6-5,NA,CASSSGQGHTGELFF
TRBJ2-2,TRBV11-1,NA,CASSYGPGGRTGELFF
TRBJ1-1,TRBV18,NA,CASGTAYIPEAFF
TRBJ2-5,TRBV7-2,NA,CASSLIGIGFQETQYF
TRBJ2-1,TRBV2,NA,CASSEAATRTLRNEQFF
TRBJ1-3,TRBV6-6,few,CASSSHSPGAGNTIYF
TRBJ1-1,TRBV4-1,once,CARSRPQGEGTEAFF
TRBJ2-7,TRBV5-4,once,CASSVGTDFYEQYF
TRBJ1-1,TRBV12-3/TRBV12-4,NA,CASSSRVNTEAFF
TRBJ2-3,TRBV7-9,NA,CASSPGLAGVDTQYF
TRBJ1-1,TRBV5-1,NA,CASSEQGVYAEAFF
TRBJ1-6,TRBV4-1,NA,CASSQDVAYNSPLHF
TRBJ1-5,TRBV19,NA,CASSQTGFFNQPQHF
TRBJ2-7,TRBV10-2,NA,CASRETSGGPYEQYF
TRBJ2-1,TRBV14,NA,CASSLLGGGGSYNEQFF
TRBJ1-1,TRBV6-5,NA,CASKYRMNTEAFF